These 16 T cell receptor beta chains were sequenced from one sample in a study of CD8+CD57+ T cells in acquired aplastic anemia (dated by TCRdb to 2017 to 2018). The patients picked for sequencing were ones in whom flow cytometry had shown an expansion of CD8+CD57+ cells. Sequencing instrument: Illumina HiSeq 2000. Profiling of TCR beta VDJ combinations and CDR3 sequences used genomic DNA as the template. The public sequencing data were trimmed at Q25 with fastp and processed into clonotypes with MiXCR by TCRdb, which kept only in-frame beta chains. Under each unique CDR3 protein, matching rows form one entry showing the most common genes and DNA. The sample table holds some 170,000 distinct CDR3 sequences, of which around half were seen once. The ten top clones hold 1.1% of the sample. The sample was sorted CD4+, CD8+, or CD8+CD57+ T cells (not recorded which) from PBMCs. These receptor sequences come from a human donor with aplastic anemia.

This clonotype was detected many times. This chain links TRBV5-1 with TRBJ1-1; D is undetermined. The CDR3 sequence is 13 residues long. Germline CDR1 is SGHRS and CDR2 is YFSETQ. Trimming removed 1 base at V and 3 bases at J, with 7 bases between. The CDR3 coding sequence is TGCGCCAGCAGCTTGCTTTCGGACACTGAAGCTTTCTTT. This encodes CASSLLSDTEAFF. Drawing the rest from reference TRBV5-1 and TRBJ1-1, the complete variable domain is KAGVTQTPRYLIKTRGQQVTLSCSPISGHRSVSWYQQTPGQGLQFLFEYFSETQRNKGNFPGRFSGRQFSNSRSEMNVSTLELGDSALYLCASSLLSDTEAFFGQGTRLTVV.

The rearrangement links TRBV7-8 to TRBJ2-5; D gene uncertain. The CDR3 is 13 residues long. V was pared by 5 bases and J by 3 bases, with 10 bases between. In germline, CDR1 is SGHVS, CDR2 FQNEAQ. The CDR3 DNA reads as TGTGCCAGCAGCCTAACTGGGGAAGAGACCCAGTACTTC. It is translated as CASSLTGEETQYF.

The V gene is TRBV7-8, the J gene TRBJ1-1, with unresolved D. The CDR3 is made up of 15 amino acids. CDR1 is SGHVS, CDR2 FQNEAQ, per germline. V lost 0 bases to trimming and J lost 1 base, with 9 bases between them. CDR3 sequence reads: CASSLAGRPNTEAFF. In DNA, the CDR3 is TGTGCCAGCAGCTTAGCGGGCAGACCGAACACTGAAGCTTTCTTT.

The gene calls are TRBV2 and TRBJ2-4; the match to TRBD2 covers 11 bases. The CDR3 sequence is 15 residues long. The junction had 6 bases not matched to a gene; V was cut back by 5 bases and J by 6 bases. Germline values: CDR1 SNHLY, CDR2 FYNNEI. The CDR3 reads CASSLTSGTGNIQYF. CDR3 bases: TGTGCCAGCAGTTTGACTAGCGGGACAGGAAACATTCAGTACTTC. Filled out from reference TRBV2 and TRBJ2-4, the complete variable domain reads EPEVTQTPSHQVTQMGQEVILRCVPISNHLYFYWYRQILGQKVEFLVSFYNNEISEKSEIFDDQFSVERPDGSNFTLKIRSTKLEDSAMYFCASSLTSGTGNIQYFGAGTRLSVL.

Concerning this clonotype: Germline is not matched at one junction end, which may reflect a read error. This chain links TRBV20-1 with TRBJ2-7; maybe TRBD1 (6 bases). The CDR3 runs 13 residues. Germline values: CDR1 DFQATT, CDR2 SNEGSKA (reference sequence). CDR3 bases: TGCAGTGCTGGGGGCGGACGAGACTACGAGCAGTATTTC. Translating it yields CSAGGGRDYEQYF.

This chain joins TRBV10-3 and TRBJ2-7; D could derive from TRBD1 or TRBD2 (7 bases each). Germline V gene sequence: CDR1 ENHRY, CDR2 SYGVKD. The V end lost 2 bases, the J end lost 2 bases, and 16 bases lay between the germline ends. This CDR3 region has 16 residues. This chain's CDR3 is CAISESGTVPTYEQYF. The CDR3 DNA is TGTGCCATCAGTGAGAGCGGGACAGTCCCTACCTACGAGCAGTACTTC.

This clonotype was seen ten or more times. V is TRBV7-9 and J is TRBJ2-2; the match to TRBD2 covers 11 bases. Germline CDR1 reads SEHNR; CDR2 reads FQNEAQ (reference sequence). The CDR3 loop spans 15 amino acids. The trim removed 7 bases at V and 7 bases at J, leaving 8 bases unmatched. The CDR3 bases are TGTGCCAGCACCCTTAGCGGGGGGGCCGTCGGGGAGCTGTTTTTT. It codes for CASTLSGGAVGELFF.

The sample holds many counts of this clonotype. The CDR3 protein is CASSPGRLATDTQYF. As DNA, the CDR3 is TGTGCCAGCAGCCCAGGGAGACTAGCGACAGATACGCAGTATTTT. V usage is TRBV5-6 and J usage is TRBJ2-3, with TRBD2 matching 8 bases. V lost 4 bases and J lost 3; bases outside the gene matches: 7. Germline values: CDR1 SGHDT, CDR2 YYEEEE. The CDR3 totals 15 residues. Using reference TRBV5-6 and TRBJ2-3 for the parts outside the CDR3, the full variable domain is DAGVTQSPTHLIKTRGQQVTLRCSPKSGHDTVSWYQQALGQGPQFIFQYYEEEERQRGNFPDRFSGHQFPNYSSELNVNALLLGDSALYLCASSPGRLATDTQYFGPGTRLTVL.

The rearrangement links TRBV30 to TRBJ2-7; D might be TRBD1 (6 bases). The V gene's germline CDR1 is GTSNPN and CDR2 SVGIG (reference sequence). The V gene lost 3 bases and the J gene lost 3 bases, with 12 bases spanning the gap. CDR3 length equals 13 residues. The CDR3 DNA follows: TGTGCCTGGAGGGGACAACCATACTACGAGCAGTACTTC. Translation gives CAWRGQPYYEQYF. The variable domain in full, completed from reference TRBV30 and TRBJ2-7, reads SQTIHQWPATLVQPVGSPLSLECTVEGTSNPNLYWYRQAAGRGLQLLFYSVGIGQISSEVPQNLSASRPQDRQFILSSKKLLLSDSGFYLCAWRGQPYYEQYFGPGTRLTVT.

There are a few counts of this clonotype. A much larger clone is a single base away; this may be a read error. The V gene is TRBV20-1, the J gene TRBJ1-1; D might be TRBD1 (6 bases). V dropped 5 bases and J dropped 0 bases, with 16 bases sitting between them. Germline lookup yields CDR1 DFQATT and CDR2 SNEGSKA (reference sequence). The CDR3 has 15 residues. CDR3 amino acids: CSARLGTPMNTEAFF. The CDR3 bases are TGCAGTGCTCGCCTCGGGACACCCATGAACACTGAAGCTTTCTTT.

The rearrangement uses TRBV19 and TRBJ2-3; possibly TRBD2 for D (6 bases). This CDR3 is built from 15 residues. Looked up from germline, CDR1 is LNHDA and CDR2 is SQIVND (reference sequence). The V and J ends lost 4 bases and 0 bases respectively, with 11 bases between them. CDR3 in amino acids: CASSKEGHSTDTQYF. In nucleotides, the CDR3 is TGTGCCAGTAGTAAGGAGGGTCATAGCACAGATACGCAGTATTTT.

The rearrangement joins TRBV19 to TRBJ1-5; 7 nucleotides agree with TRBD1. In germline, CDR1 is LNHDA, CDR2 SQIVND (reference sequence). Unmatched junction bases numbered 13, after V lost 4 bases and J lost 1 base. This CDR3 has 18 residues. CDR3 DNA sequence: TGTGCCAGTAGTAGGACAAAAGACAGGGTTGTAAGCAATCAGCCCCAGCATTTT. This translates into CASSRTKDRVVSNQPQHF.

This clonotype was picked up a small number of times. The chain has TRBV24-1 and TRBJ2-2; D remains unclear. The V and J ends lost 0 bases and 4 bases respectively, with 5 bases between them. The CDR3 is made up of 14 amino acids. Germline CDR1 reads KGHDR; CDR2 reads SFDVKD. CDR3 loop: CATSDLLPTGELFF. CDR3 coding DNA: TGTGCCACCAGTGATTTGTTACCCACCGGGGAGCTGTTTTTT.

This clonotype has more than one count but fewer than ten. V and J are TRBV9 and TRBJ2-7; 9 bases fit TRBD1. CDR3 length equals 14 residues. V lost 3 bases to trimming and J lost 5 bases; unmatched junction nucleotides: 6. Per germline, CDR1 SGDLS and CDR2 YYNGEE. The CDR3 reads CASSDRDRDDEQYF. The CDR3 DNA follows: TGTGCCAGCAGCGACCGGGACAGGGACGACGAGCAGTACTTC.

The chain joins TRBV19 to TRBJ2-3, with D possibly matching TRBD2 (5 bases). V gave up 9 bases and J gave up 0 bases, with 19 bases separating them. The CDR3 consists of 16 residues. CDR1 LNHDA and CDR2 SQIVND come from the germline V gene (reference sequence). CDR3 residues: CASSQSGSLSTDTQYF. In nucleotides, the CDR3 is TGTGCCAGCAGCCAAAGCGGTTCCTTGAGCACAGATACGCAGTATTTT.

The chain links TRBV10-2 to TRBJ1-3, with D unresolved. The CDR3 runs to 15 residues. The germline CDR1 and CDR2 sequences are WSHSY and SAAADI. V shed 10 bases and J shed 0 bases, with 16 bases lying between them. CDR3 in amino acids: CATRAEGSSGNTIYF. The DNA for the CDR3 is TGCGCCACCCGGGCGGAGGGAAGCTCTGGAAACACCATATATTTT.